This TCR beta chain originates from a study of shared clonotypes between healthy human individuals. CDR1 is MNHNY and CDR2 is SVGAGI in the germline V gene (reference sequence). V lost 5 bases, J lost 4 bases, and 17 bases lay in between. This CDR3 has 15 residues. TCRdb keeps only in-frame clones here, not all; method: immunoSEQ multiplex PCR. The table records millions of clones, 85% to 95% of them present only once. This clone was observed once. The rearrangement links TRBV6-6 to TRBJ1-2; D gene unclear. This receptor was taken from a young man in good health. Sequenced sample: naive CD4+ T cells sorted from blood. Subset indicated: CD45RA+ positively selected. For the CDR3, the DNA is TGTGCCAGCAGTCAAAAGGGTCGGCAAGGCTATGGCTACACCTTC. The encoded protein is CASSQKGRQGYGYTF.